This TCR beta chain was captured by sequencing in a study of regulatory T cells in long-lasting Graves disease. Across the whole study: For under 3 months, newly diagnosed Graves' patients had been taking antithyroid drugs.

A remark on this clonotype: The antigen is unknown.

Study-wide results and limits: The TCR repertoire of persistent Graves' patients was less diverse than that of newly diagnosed ones.

The CDR3 is 15 residues long. Trimming removed 0 bases at V and 2 bases at J, with 8 bases between. CDR1 is LNHNV, CDR2 YYDKDF, per germline (reference sequence). Sample time point: newly diagnosed GD, antithyroid drugs for less than 3 months. TCR sequences were obtained from RNA taken from PBMCs. Building of the TCR beta libraries involved iRepertoire HTBI primers and Arm-PCR of CDR3 regions. TCRdb analysed the multiplex PCR reads with MiXCR anew, one entry per CDR3 protein. This table holds around 500,000 distinct CDR3 sequences, roughly a sixth found once. The same data also contributed to another study, on T cells in Graves' hyperthyroidism and ophthalmopathy. That publication notes: Uncontrolled infection, other autoimmune disease, pregnancy or lactation disqualified patients from enrolment. The HTBI primer set was used in a first-round RT-PCR of the TCR CDR3.

The sequenced sample was peripheral blood mononuclear cells (PBMCs), obtained at new diagnosis, from a patient treated with antithyroid drugs. The rearrangement joins TRBV15 to TRBJ1-3; unclear D gene. The receptor comes from a woman aged 40-65 years with Graves disease. The CDR3 spells CATSRDRLTGNTIYF. CDR3 sequence (DNA): TGTGCCACCAGCAGAGATAGGCTTACTGGAAACACCATATATTTT.